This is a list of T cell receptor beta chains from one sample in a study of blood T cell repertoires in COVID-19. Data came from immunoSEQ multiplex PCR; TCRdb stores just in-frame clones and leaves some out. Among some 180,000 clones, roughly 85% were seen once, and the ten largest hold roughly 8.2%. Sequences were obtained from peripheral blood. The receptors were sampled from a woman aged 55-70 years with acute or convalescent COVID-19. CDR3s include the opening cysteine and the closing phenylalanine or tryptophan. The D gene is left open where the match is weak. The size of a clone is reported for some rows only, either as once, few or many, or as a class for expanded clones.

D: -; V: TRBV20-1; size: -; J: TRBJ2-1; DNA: TGCAGTGCGGAAGGGAGAGACGAGCAGTTCTTC; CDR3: CSAEGRDEQFF
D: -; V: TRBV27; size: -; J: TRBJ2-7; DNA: TGTGCCAGCAGTTTATCCCGGGGGAGTAATTACGAGCAGTACTTC; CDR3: CASSLSRGSNYEQYF
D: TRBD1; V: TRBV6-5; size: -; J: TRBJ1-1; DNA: TGTGCCAGCAATCCGGGACAGGGGAACACTGAAGCTTTCTTT; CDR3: CASNPGQGNTEAFF
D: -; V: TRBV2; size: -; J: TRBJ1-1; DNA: TGTGCCAGCAAAGAACAGGGCGTTATCACTGAAGCTTTCTTT; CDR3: CASKEQGVITEAFF
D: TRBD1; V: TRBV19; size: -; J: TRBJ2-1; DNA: TGTGCCAGTAGTCCCCTCGACAGGGCCTCGGATGGTGAGCAGTTCTTC; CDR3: CASSPLDRASDGEQFF
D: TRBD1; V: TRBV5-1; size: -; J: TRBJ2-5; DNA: TGCGCCAGCAGTAGAGCCGGGACAGGGATGGGCCTCGGGACGGACGAGACCCAGTACTTC; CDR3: CASSRAGTGMGLGTDETQYF
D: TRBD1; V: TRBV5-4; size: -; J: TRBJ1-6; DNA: TGTGCCAGCAGCTTGCGGTTAACAGGGGGCTCCTATAATTCACCCCTCCACTTT; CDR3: CASSLRLTGGSYNSPLHF
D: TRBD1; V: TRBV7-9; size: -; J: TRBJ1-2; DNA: TGTGCCAGCAGCTTAGCGGCGACAGGGACTCTCTATGGCTACACCTTC; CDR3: CASSLAATGTLYGYTF
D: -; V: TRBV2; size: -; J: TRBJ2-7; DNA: TGTGCCAGCAGTCGTAACTACGAGCAGTACTTC; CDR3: CASSRNYEQYF
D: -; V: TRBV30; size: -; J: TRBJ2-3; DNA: TGTGCCTGGAAGATGGCGGGCCGCACAGATACGCAGTATTTT; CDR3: CAWKMAGRTDTQYF
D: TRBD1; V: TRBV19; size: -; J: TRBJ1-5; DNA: TGTGCCAGTAGTTCCCGCCCGGGACAGGTCCTTAGCAATCAGCCCCAGCATTTT; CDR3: CASSSRPGQVLSNQPQHF
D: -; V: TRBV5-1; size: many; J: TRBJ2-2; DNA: TGCGCCAGCAGCTATACCCACAGGTCCCCGCGCACCGGGGAGCTGTTTTTT; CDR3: CASSYTHRSPRTGELFF
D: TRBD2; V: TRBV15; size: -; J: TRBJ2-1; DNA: TGTGCCACCAGCAGAGGCGGGGGACCAGGGAATGAGCAGTTCTTC; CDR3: CATSRGGGPGNEQFF
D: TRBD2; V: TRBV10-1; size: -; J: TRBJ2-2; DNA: TGCGCCAGCCTAAGGGAGCGGGAGATAAACGGGGAGCTGTTTTTT; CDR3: CASLREREINGELFF
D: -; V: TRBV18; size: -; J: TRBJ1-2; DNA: TGTGCCAGCTCACCCCCAATCGAGGGTGGAAGCTACACCTTC; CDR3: CASSPPIEGGSYTF
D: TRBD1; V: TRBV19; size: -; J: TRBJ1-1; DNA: TGTGCCAGTACCTTAGGGGGCGCCGGGTTTATTGGGGCTTCAGCTTTCTTT; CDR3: CASTLGGAGFIGASAFF
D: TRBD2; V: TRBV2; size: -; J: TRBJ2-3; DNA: TGTGCCAGCAGGACTAGCGCCACAGATACGCAGTATTTT; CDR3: CASRTSATDTQYF
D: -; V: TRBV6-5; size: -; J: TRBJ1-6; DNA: TGTGCCAGCAGTAGGACTATAGGCAATTCACCCCTCCACTTT; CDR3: CASSRTIGNSPLHF
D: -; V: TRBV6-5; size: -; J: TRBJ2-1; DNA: TGTGCCAGCAAAAGTATCGGGTTGAATGAGCAGTTCTTC; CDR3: CASKSIGLNEQFF
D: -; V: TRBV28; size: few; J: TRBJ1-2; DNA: TGTGCCAGCAGTCCACTAGGGCAGACCGGCTACACCTTC; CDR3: CASSPLGQTGYTF
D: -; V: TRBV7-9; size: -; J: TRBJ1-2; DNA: TGTGCCAGCAGCCCGGACTCGACCATTTATGGCTACACCTTC; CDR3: CASSPDSTIYGYTF
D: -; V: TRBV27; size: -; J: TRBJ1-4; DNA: TGTGCCAGCAGTTTTGGCAGGGCTAATGAAAAACTGTTTTTT; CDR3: CASSFGRANEKLFF
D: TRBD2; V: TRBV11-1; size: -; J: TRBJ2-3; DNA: TGTGCCAGCAGCTCTAGCGGGGATACGCAGTATTTT; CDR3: CASSSSGDTQYF
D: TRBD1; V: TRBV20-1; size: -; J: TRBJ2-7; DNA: TGCAGTGCTGGTGGACAGGGTAAATACGAGCAGTACTTC; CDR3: CSAGGQGKYEQYF
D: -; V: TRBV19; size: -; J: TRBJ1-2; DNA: TGTGCCAGTAGTATTGGGCTGACTAACTATGGCTACACCTTC; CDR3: CASSIGLTNYGYTF
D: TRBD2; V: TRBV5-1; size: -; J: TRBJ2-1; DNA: TGCGCCAGCAGCTTGGAGATCGGGACTAGCGGGAGGGCGGGGCAGTTCTTC; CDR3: CASSLEIGTSGRAGQFF
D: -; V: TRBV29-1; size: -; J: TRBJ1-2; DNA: TGCAGCGTTGGAGGCAGAGCAAACTATGGCTACACCTTC; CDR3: CSVGGRANYGYTF
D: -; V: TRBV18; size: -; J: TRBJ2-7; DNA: TGTGCCAGCTCAGAACAGTTTCGGGAGCAGTACTTC; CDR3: CASSEQFREQYF
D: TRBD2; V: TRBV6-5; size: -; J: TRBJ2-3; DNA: TGTGCCAGCAGTTACGGTGTAGCGGGAGATCCAGATACGCAGTATTTT; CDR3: CASSYGVAGDPDTQYF
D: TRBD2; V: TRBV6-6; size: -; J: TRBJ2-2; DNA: TGTGCCAGCAGTCTTCCGGGACTAGCGGGAGGGCCTTCCGGGGAGCTGTTTTTT; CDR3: CASSLPGLAGGPSGELFF
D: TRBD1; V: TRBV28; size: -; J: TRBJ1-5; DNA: TGTGCCAGCAGTCCCCCCGGGACAGGGGTGGGCGATCAGCCCCAGCATTTT; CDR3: CASSPPGTGVGDQPQHF
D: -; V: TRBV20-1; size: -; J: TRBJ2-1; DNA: TGCAGTGAGAGGGACAATGAGCAGTTCTTC; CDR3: CSERDNEQFF
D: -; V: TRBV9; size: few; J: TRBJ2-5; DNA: TGTGCCAGCAGCGTAGCGGGGGACGAGACCCAGTACTTC; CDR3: CASSVAGDETQYF